A selection of T cell receptor beta chains follows, all from one sample in a study of long-term antiretroviral therapy in people with HIV. Sequencing was performed with immunoSEQ multiplex PCR; in TCRdb, only in-frame clones are kept and a portion is missing. The repertoire holds about 38,000 clones, with roughly 80% as singletons. Material: unsorted PBMCs, obtained 1.5 years after starting antiretroviral therapy. Receptors were obtained from a young man with HIV. Each CDR3 is given with its conserved first and last residue. The D gene is left open where the match is weak. Where a row states a size, it is once, few, many or the class of an expanded clone; other rows omit it.

V gene: TRBV5-5; clone size: NA; J gene: TRBJ1-4; CDR3 length: 14; D gene: NA; CDR3 protein: CASSLVRKNEKLFF; CDR3 DNA: TGTGCCAGCAGCTTGGTCAGAAAAAATGAAAAACTGTTTTTT
V gene: TRBV7-9; clone size: NA; J gene: TRBJ2-3; CDR3 length: 14; D gene: NA; CDR3 protein: CASSQRGATDTQYF; CDR3 DNA: TGTGCCAGCAGCCAACGGGGGGCGACAGATACGCAGTATTTT
V gene: TRBV7-9; clone size: NA; J gene: TRBJ1-2; CDR3 length: 16; D gene: NA; CDR3 protein: CASSLDLVHTNYGYTF; CDR3 DNA: TGTGCCAGCAGCTTAGATTTGGTACATACTAACTATGGCTACACCTTC
V gene: TRBV6-5; clone size: once; J gene: TRBJ2-7; CDR3 length: 15; D gene: TRBD1; CDR3 protein: CASSYGRDRGEEQYF; CDR3 DNA: TGTGCCAGCAGTTACGGCCGGGACAGGGGTGAGGAGCAGTACTTC
V gene: TRBV27; clone size: NA; J gene: TRBJ1-1; CDR3 length: 13; D gene: NA; CDR3 protein: CASSLVGTTEAFF; CDR3 DNA: TGTGCCAGCAGTTTGGTGGGCACCACTGAAGCTTTCTTT
V gene: TRBV27; clone size: NA; J gene: TRBJ1-2; CDR3 length: 13; D gene: NA; CDR3 protein: CASSFRDGNGYTF; CDR3 DNA: TGTGCCAGCAGTTTCAGGGACGGAAATGGCTACACCTTC
V gene: TRBV5-6; clone size: NA; J gene: TRBJ2-7; CDR3 length: 12; D gene: NA; CDR3 protein: CASSKGLYEQYF; CDR3 DNA: TGTGCCAGCAGCAAGGGGCTCTACGAGCAGTACTTC
V gene: TRBV11-2; clone size: NA; J gene: TRBJ2-5; CDR3 length: 11; D gene: NA; CDR3 protein: CASTSQGTQYF; CDR3 DNA: TGTGCCAGCACCTCCCAGGGTACCCAGTACTTC
V gene: TRBV5-1; clone size: NA; J gene: TRBJ2-2; CDR3 length: 17; D gene: TRBD2; CDR3 protein: CASSFWTSGGGTGELFF; CDR3 DNA: TGCGCCAGCAGCTTTTGGACTAGCGGTGGGGGAACCGGGGAGCTGTTTTTT
V gene: TRBV7-9; clone size: NA; J gene: TRBJ2-7; CDR3 length: 14; D gene: NA; CDR3 protein: CASSFPRGPYEQYF; CDR3 DNA: TGTGCCAGCAGCTTCCCCCGGGGGCCGTACGAGCAGTACTTC
V gene: TRBV29-1; clone size: NA; J gene: TRBJ2-5; CDR3 length: 13; D gene: TRBD1; CDR3 protein: CSVGDRGRGIGYF; CDR3 DNA: TGCAGCGTTGGGGACAGGGGAAGGGGGATTGGGTACTTC
V gene: TRBV19; clone size: NA; J gene: TRBJ1-2; CDR3 length: 13; D gene: TRBD1; CDR3 protein: CASTLQGSYGYTF; CDR3 DNA: TGTGCCAGTACCCTACAGGGGAGCTATGGCTACACCTTC
V gene: TRBV9; clone size: NA; J gene: TRBJ2-3; CDR3 length: 16; D gene: TRBD2; CDR3 protein: CASSLTSGRAIDTQYF; CDR3 DNA: TGTGCCAGCAGCCTTACTAGCGGGAGGGCGATAGATACGCAGTATTTT
V gene: TRBV7-6; clone size: NA; J gene: TRBJ2-2; CDR3 length: 15; D gene: NA; CDR3 protein: CASSSRSGNTGELFF; CDR3 DNA: TGTGCCAGCAGCTCCCGATCGGGGAACACCGGGGAGCTGTTTTTT
V gene: TRBV4-1; clone size: NA; J gene: TRBJ2-7; CDR3 length: 17; D gene: NA; CDR3 protein: CASSHDITGTLTYEQYF; CDR3 DNA: TGCGCCAGCAGCCACGACATCACAGGGACCCTTACCTACGAGCAGTACTTC
V gene: TRBV7-9; clone size: NA; J gene: TRBJ2-5; CDR3 length: 15; D gene: NA; CDR3 protein: CASSPRDPLWGTQYF; CDR3 DNA: TGTGCCAGCAGCCCCCGGGACCCACTATGGGGGACCCAGTACTTC
V gene: TRBV15; clone size: NA; J gene: TRBJ2-7; CDR3 length: 16; D gene: TRBD1; CDR3 protein: CATSRVSGTGNYEQYF; CDR3 DNA: TGTGCCACCAGCAGAGTGTCCGGGACAGGGAACTACGAGCAGTACTTC
V gene: TRBV5-1; clone size: NA; J gene: TRBJ2-5; CDR3 length: 14; D gene: TRBD1; CDR3 protein: CASSLAGTGETQYF; CDR3 DNA: TGCGCCAGCAGCTTGGCCGGGACAGGGGAGACCCAGTACTTC
V gene: TRBV7-9; clone size: NA; J gene: TRBJ2-3; CDR3 length: 14; D gene: NA; CDR3 protein: CASSFIAITDTQYF; CDR3 DNA: TGTGCCAGCAGCTTCATAGCCATCACAGATACGCAGTATTTT
V gene: TRBV29-1; clone size: NA; J gene: TRBJ1-2; CDR3 length: 13; D gene: TRBD1; CDR3 protein: CSVGGQGAEGYTF; CDR3 DNA: TGCAGCGTTGGGGGACAGGGGGCGGAAGGCTACACCTTC
V gene: TRBV7-8; clone size: NA; J gene: TRBJ2-7; CDR3 length: 15; D gene: TRBD2; CDR3 protein: CASSPRTSGPYEQYF; CDR3 DNA: TGTGCCAGCAGCCCAAGGACTAGCGGACCCTACGAGCAGTACTTC
V gene: TRBV27; clone size: NA; J gene: TRBJ2-7; CDR3 length: 14; D gene: NA; CDR3 protein: CASTPTRSSYEQYF; CDR3 DNA: TGTGCCAGCACTCCGACGCGGAGCTCCTACGAGCAGTACTTC
V gene: TRBV10-2; clone size: few; J gene: TRBJ2-1; CDR3 length: 11; D gene: TRBD1; CDR3 protein: CASSATGFWFF; CDR3 DNA: TGCGCCAGCAGCGCGACAGGGTTTTGGTTCTTC
V gene: TRBV2; clone size: few; J gene: TRBJ1-1; CDR3 length: 14; D gene: NA; CDR3 protein: CASKERGGNTEAFF; CDR3 DNA: TGTGCCAGTAAAGAACGGGGAGGGAACACTGAAGCTTTCTTT
V gene: TRBV19; clone size: NA; J gene: TRBJ2-3; CDR3 length: 18; D gene: TRBD2; CDR3 protein: CASSTHTLTSGVTDTQYF; CDR3 DNA: TGTGCCAGTAGTACCCACACCTTGACTAGCGGGGTCACAGATACGCAGTATTTT
V gene: TRBV28; clone size: NA; J gene: TRBJ1-3; CDR3 length: 16; D gene: NA; CDR3 protein: CASSPLDNFSGNTIYF; CDR3 DNA: TGTGCCAGCAGTCCCCTGGACAACTTCTCTGGAAACACCATATATTTT
V gene: TRBV28; clone size: NA; J gene: TRBJ1-1; CDR3 length: 14; D gene: TRBD1; CDR3 protein: CASSQQGVDTEAFF; CDR3 DNA: TGTGCCAGCAGCCAACAGGGGGTTGACACTGAAGCTTTCTTT
V gene: TRBV7-2; clone size: NA; J gene: TRBJ2-1; CDR3 length: 13; D gene: NA; CDR3 protein: CASSLGLYNEQFF; CDR3 DNA: TGTGCCAGCAGCTTAGGACTCTACAATGAGCAGTTCTTC
V gene: TRBV7-2; clone size: NA; J gene: TRBJ2-5; CDR3 length: 13; D gene: NA; CDR3 protein: CASSLAVPETQYF; CDR3 DNA: TGTGCCAGCAGCTTAGCTGTTCCGGAGACCCAGTACTTC
V gene: TRBV18; clone size: NA; J gene: TRBJ2-1; CDR3 length: 15; D gene: NA; CDR3 protein: CASSPDWGPYNEQFF; CDR3 DNA: TGTGCCAGCTCACCGGATTGGGGGCCCTACAATGAGCAGTTCTTC
V gene: TRBV13; clone size: NA; J gene: TRBJ1-2; CDR3 length: 12; D gene: NA; CDR3 protein: CASSLVGSGYTF; CDR3 DNA: TGTGCCAGCAGCTTAGTTGGGAGTGGCTACACCTTC
V gene: TRBV14; clone size: NA; J gene: TRBJ2-2; CDR3 length: 16; D gene: TRBD2; CDR3 protein: CASSPGLAGGGLGLFF; CDR3 DNA: TGTGCCAGCAGCCCCGGACTAGCGGGAGGAGGTCTTGGGCTGTTTTTT
V gene: TRBV5-1; clone size: NA; J gene: TRBJ2-3; CDR3 length: 15; D gene: NA; CDR3 protein: CASSRTGTSEGTQYF; CDR3 DNA: TGCGCCAGCAGCAGGACCGGGACCTCAGAAGGTACGCAGTATTTT
V gene: TRBV7-9; clone size: few; J gene: TRBJ2-1; CDR3 length: 14; D gene: NA; CDR3 protein: CASSFLYGRGEQFF; CDR3 DNA: TGTGCCAGCAGCTTCCTGTACGGGAGAGGGGAGCAGTTCTTC
V gene: TRBV4-3; clone size: few; J gene: TRBJ2-7; CDR3 length: 14; D gene: NA; CDR3 protein: CASSQQLSSYEQYF; CDR3 DNA: TGCGCCAGCAGCCAACAGCTGTCGAGCTACGAGCAGTACTTC
V gene: TRBV18; clone size: NA; J gene: TRBJ2-4; CDR3 length: 16; D gene: NA; CDR3 protein: CASSPPPGLAKNIQYF; CDR3 DNA: TGTGCCAGCTCACCACCCCCAGGTCTAGCCAAAAACATTCAGTACTTC
V gene: TRBV7-3; clone size: NA; J gene: TRBJ1-2; CDR3 length: 15; D gene: NA; CDR3 protein: CASSLTAGAVYGYTF; CDR3 DNA: TGTGCCAGCAGCTTAACGGCAGGAGCTGTCTATGGCTACACCTTC
V gene: TRBV5-6; clone size: NA; J gene: TRBJ1-3; CDR3 length: 16; D gene: TRBD1; CDR3 protein: CASSSPGQGAGNTIYF; CDR3 DNA: TGTGCCAGCAGCTCTCCGGGACAGGGGGCTGGAAACACCATATATTTT
V gene: TRBV7-8; clone size: NA; J gene: TRBJ1-5; CDR3 length: 15; D gene: NA; CDR3 protein: CASSFARVSNQPQHF; CDR3 DNA: TGTGCCAGCAGCTTCGCCAGGGTCAGCAATCAGCCCCAGCATTTT
V gene: TRBV27; clone size: once; J gene: TRBJ2-7; CDR3 length: 14; D gene: NA; CDR3 protein: CASSFSGPGSEQYF; CDR3 DNA: TGTGCCAGCAGTTTCTCCGGGCCGGGCTCCGAGCAGTACTTC